A single T cell receptor (beta chain) is shown here with its context. The repertoire was sequenced with immunoSEQ multiplex PCR; TCRdb's copy has only in-frame clones and lacks some. The sample lists fewer than 150,000 clones, more than 80% occurring once. This entry comes from a study of blood T cell repertoires in COVID-19. V lost 0 bases, J lost 5 bases, and 5 bases stayed unmatched. The germline CDR1 and CDR2 sequences are MNHNS and SASEGT. The CDR3 loop spans 15 amino acids. This clonotype originated in a woman between 50 and 59 years old with acute or convalescent COVID-19. The sequenced sample consisted of peripheral blood. The chain links TRBV6-1 to TRBJ1-1; 8 bases fit TRBD1. In nucleotides, the CDR3 is TGTGCCAGCAGTGAAGCGGTACAGGGGGGGACTGAAGCTTTCTTT. This gives the protein CASSEAVQGGTEAFF.